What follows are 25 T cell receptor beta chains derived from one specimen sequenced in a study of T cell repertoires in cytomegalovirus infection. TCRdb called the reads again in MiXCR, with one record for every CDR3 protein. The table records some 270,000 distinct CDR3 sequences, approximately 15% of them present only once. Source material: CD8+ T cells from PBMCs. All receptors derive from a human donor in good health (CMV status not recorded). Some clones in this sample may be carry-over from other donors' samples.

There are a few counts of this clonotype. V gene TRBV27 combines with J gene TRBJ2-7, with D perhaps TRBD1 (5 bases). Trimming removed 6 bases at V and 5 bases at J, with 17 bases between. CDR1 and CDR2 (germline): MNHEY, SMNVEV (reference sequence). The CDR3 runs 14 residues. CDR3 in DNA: TGTGCCAGCAGCCTGGGAAGGGGCCGAGACGAGCAGTACTTC. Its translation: CASSLGRGRDEQYF.

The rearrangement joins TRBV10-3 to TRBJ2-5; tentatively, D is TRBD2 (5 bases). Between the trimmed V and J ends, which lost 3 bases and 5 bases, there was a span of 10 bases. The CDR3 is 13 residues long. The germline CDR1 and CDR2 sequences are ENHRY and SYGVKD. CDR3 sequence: CAISESRGETQYF. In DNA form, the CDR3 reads TGTGCCATCAGTGAAAGCCGAGGGGAGACCCAGTACTTC.

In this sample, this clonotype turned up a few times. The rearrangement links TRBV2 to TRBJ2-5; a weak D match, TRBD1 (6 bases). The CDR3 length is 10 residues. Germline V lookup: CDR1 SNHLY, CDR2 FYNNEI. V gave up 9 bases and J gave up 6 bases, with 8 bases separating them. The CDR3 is CASTGKTQYF. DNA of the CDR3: TGTGCCAGTACAGGGAAGACCCAGTACTTC. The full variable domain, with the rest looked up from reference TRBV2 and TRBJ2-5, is EPEVTQTPSHQVTQMGQEVILRCVPISNHLYFYWYRQILGQKVEFLVSFYNNEISEKSEIFDDQFSVERPDGSNFTLKIRSTKLEDSAMYFCASTGKTQYFGPGTRLLVL.

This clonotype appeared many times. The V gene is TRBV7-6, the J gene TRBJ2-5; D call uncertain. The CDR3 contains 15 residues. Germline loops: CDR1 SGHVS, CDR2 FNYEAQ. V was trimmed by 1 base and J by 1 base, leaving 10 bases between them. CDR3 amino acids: CASSLGYSLQETQYF. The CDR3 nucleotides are TGTGCCAGCAGCTTAGGATACAGCCTCCAAGAGACCCAGTACTTC.

The chain's CDR3 is CASSQFGERSYEQYF. The CDR3 bases are TGTGCCAGCAGTCAGTTTGGGGAGAGATCCTACGAGCAGTACTTC. The J gene is TRBJ2-7, the V gene TRBV28; possibly TRBD2 for D (5 bases). The CDR3 has 15 amino acids. Trimming took 5 bases from V and 1 from J, leaving 15 bases between them. Germline CDR1 reads MDHEN; CDR2 reads SYDVKM.

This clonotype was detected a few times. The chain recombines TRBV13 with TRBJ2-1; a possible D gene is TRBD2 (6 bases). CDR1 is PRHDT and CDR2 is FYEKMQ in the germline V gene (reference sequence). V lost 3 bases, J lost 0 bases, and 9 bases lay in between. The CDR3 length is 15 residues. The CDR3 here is CASSFGGFSYNEQFF. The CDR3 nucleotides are TGTGCCAGCAGCTTTGGGGGGTTCTCCTACAATGAGCAGTTCTTC.

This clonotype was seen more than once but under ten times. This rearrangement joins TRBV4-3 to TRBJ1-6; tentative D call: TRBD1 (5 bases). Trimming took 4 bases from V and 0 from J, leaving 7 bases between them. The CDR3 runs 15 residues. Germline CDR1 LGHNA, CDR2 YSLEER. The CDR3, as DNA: TGCGCCAGCAGCCGAGACAGCTCCTATAATTCACCCCTCCACTTT. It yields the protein CASSRDSSYNSPLHF.

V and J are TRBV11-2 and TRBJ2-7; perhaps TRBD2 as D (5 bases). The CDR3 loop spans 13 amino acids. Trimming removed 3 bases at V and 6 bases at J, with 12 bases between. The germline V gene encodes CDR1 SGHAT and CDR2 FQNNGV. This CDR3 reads CASSFAEGGEQYF. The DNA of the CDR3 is TGTGCCAGCAGCTTCGCAGAAGGAGGCGAGCAGTACTTC.

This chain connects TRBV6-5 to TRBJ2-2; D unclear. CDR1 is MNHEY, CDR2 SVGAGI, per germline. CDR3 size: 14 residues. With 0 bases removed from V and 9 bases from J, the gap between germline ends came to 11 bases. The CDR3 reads CASSYSIVQRELFF. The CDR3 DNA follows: TGTGCCAGCAGTTACTCGATTGTACAGAGGGAGCTGTTTTTT.

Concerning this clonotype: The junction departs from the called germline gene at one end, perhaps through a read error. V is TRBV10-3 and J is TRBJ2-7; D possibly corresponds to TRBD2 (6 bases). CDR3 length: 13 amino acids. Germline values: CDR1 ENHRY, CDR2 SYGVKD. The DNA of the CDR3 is TGTGCCATCAGTCCGGGGACTTTCTACGTGCAGTACTTC. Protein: CAISPGTFYVQYF.

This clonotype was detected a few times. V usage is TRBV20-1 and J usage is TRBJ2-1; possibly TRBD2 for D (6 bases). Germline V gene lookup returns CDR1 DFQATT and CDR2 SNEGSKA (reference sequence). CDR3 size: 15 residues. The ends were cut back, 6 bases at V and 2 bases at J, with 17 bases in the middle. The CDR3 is CSAREVADPYNEQFF. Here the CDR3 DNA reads TGCAGTGCGAGGGAAGTAGCGGACCCCTACAATGAGCAGTTCTTC.

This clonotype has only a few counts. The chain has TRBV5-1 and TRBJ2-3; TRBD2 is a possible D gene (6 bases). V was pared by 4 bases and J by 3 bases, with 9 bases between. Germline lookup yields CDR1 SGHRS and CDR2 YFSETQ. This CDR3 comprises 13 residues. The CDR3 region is CASSERGTDTQYF. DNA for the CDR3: TGCGCCAGCAGCGAACGGGGGACAGATACGCAGTATTTT.

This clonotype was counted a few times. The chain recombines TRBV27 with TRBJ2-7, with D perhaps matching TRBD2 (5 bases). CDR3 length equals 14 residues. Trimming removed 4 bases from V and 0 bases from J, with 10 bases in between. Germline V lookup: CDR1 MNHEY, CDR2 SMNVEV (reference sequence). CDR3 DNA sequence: TGTGCCAGCAGTTGGGAGCCCAGCTCCTACGAGCAGTACTTC. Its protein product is CASSWEPSSYEQYF.

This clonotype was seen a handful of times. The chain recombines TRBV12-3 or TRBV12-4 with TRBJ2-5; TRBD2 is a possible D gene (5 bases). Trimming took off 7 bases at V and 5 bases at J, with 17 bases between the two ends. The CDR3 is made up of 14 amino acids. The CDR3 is CASTRGSTVETQYF. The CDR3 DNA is TGTGCCAGCACCCGGGGTAGTACAGTTGAGACCCAGTACTTC.

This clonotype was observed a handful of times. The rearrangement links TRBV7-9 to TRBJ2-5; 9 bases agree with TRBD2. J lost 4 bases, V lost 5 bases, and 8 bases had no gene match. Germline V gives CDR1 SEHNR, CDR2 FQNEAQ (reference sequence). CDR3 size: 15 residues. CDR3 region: CASSHKRGVPETQYF. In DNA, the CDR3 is TGTGCCAGCAGCCATAAGCGGGGGGTGCCAGAGACCCAGTACTTC.

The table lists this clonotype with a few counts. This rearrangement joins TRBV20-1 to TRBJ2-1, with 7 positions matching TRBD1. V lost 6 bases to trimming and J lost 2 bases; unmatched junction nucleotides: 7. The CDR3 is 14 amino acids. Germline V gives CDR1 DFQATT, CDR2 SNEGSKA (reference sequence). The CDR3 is CSAADRAPYNEQFF. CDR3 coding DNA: TGCAGTGCCGCAGACAGGGCCCCCTACAATGAGCAGTTCTTC.

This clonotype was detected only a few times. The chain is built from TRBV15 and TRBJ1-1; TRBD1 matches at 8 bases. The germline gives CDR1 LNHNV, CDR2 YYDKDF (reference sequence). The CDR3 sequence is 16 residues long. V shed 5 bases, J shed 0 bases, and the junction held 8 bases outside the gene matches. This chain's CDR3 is CATSRQGKGMNTEAFF. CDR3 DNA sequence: TGTGCCACCAGCCGACAGGGGAAGGGGATGAACACTGAAGCTTTCTTT.

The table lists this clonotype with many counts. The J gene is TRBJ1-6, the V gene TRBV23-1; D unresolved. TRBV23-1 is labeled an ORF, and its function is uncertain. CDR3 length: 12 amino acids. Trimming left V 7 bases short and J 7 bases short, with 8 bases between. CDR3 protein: CASMGGNSPLHF. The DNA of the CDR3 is TGCGCCAGCATGGGCGGGAATTCACCCCTCCACTTT.

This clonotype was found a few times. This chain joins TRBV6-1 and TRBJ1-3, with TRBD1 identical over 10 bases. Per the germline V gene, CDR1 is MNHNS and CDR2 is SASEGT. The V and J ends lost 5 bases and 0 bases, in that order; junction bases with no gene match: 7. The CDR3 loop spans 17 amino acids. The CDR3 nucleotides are TGTGCCAGCAGTAATGGACAGGGGGAACGCTCTGGAAACACCATATATTTT. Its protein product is CASSNGQGERSGNTIYF.

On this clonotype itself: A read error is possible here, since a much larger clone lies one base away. CDR3 sequence: CASNLPRTGSEQYF. The CDR3 DNA sequence: TGTGCCAGCAACTTACCCCGGACAGGATCCGAGCAGTACTTC. This chain links TRBV7-2 with TRBJ2-7; TRBD1 matches at 7 bases. Germline CDR1 and CDR2: SGHTA and FQGNSA. This CDR3 is built from 14 residues.

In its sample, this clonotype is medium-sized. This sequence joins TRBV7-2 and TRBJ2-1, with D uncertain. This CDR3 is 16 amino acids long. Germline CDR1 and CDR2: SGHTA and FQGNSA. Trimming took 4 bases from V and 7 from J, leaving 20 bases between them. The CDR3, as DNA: TGTGCCAGCAGCTCCCGAACGTCAGCAGTCCGGAATGAGCAGTTCTTC. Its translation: CASSSRTSAVRNEQFF.

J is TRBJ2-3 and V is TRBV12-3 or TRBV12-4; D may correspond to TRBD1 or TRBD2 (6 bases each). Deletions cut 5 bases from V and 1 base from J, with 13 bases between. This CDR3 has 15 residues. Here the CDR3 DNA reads TGTGCCAGCAGTCCCCATGGGGGGCGCACAGATACGCAGTATTTT. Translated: CASSPHGGRTDTQYF.

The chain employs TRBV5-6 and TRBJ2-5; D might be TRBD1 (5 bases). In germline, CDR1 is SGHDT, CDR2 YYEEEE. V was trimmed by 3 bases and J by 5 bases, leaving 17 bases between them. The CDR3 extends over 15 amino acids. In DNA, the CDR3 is TGTGCCAGCAGCTCTGAGACAGAAACGCGGGAGACCCAGTACTTC. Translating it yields CASSSETETRETQYF. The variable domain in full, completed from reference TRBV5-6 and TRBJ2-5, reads DAGVTQSPTHLIKTRGQQVTLRCSPKSGHDTVSWYQQALGQGPQFIFQYYEEEERQRGNFPDRFSGHQFPNYSSELNVNALLLGDSALYLCASSSETETRETQYFGPGTRLLVL.

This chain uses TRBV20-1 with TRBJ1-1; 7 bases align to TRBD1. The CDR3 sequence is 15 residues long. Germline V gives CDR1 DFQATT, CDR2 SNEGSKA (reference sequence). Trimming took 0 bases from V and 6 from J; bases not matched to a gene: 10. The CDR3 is CSARDPGTAVAEAFF. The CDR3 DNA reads TGCAGTGCTAGAGATCCCGGGACAGCGGTCGCTGAAGCTTTCTTT.

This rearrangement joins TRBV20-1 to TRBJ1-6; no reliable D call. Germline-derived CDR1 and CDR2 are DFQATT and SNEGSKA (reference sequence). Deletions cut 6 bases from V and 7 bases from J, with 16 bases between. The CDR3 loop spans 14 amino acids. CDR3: CSAKEAGVNSPLHF. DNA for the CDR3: TGCAGTGCCAAAGAGGCCGGGGTGAATTCACCCCTCCACTTT.